This TCR beta chain was identified during a study of blood T cell repertoires in COVID-19. Overall study: Acute-phase and convalescent COVID-19 samples originated in the United States, Italy and Spain.

Germline V gives CDR1 SGHAT, CDR2 FQNNGV. V lost 3 bases and J lost 1; bases outside the gene matches: 6. This CDR3 contains 15 residues. The table lists this clone with a count of one. Profiling relied on immunoSEQ multiplex PCR, and the TCRdb table lists in-frame clones only, not all of them. The sample includes more than 6,000 clones, around 86% seen only once; the top ten take roughly a tenth. Sequencing was performed on peripheral blood. The clonotype originates from a human donor with active COVID-19. The donor label of this sample is uncertain. This rearrangement joins TRBV11-2 to TRBJ2-7; TRBD2 matches at 7 bases. The CDR3 DNA reads as TGTGCCAGCAGCTTCGGACTAGTTCATTCCTACGAGCAGTACTTC. It codes for CASSFGLVHSYEQYF.